Shown below are 13 T cell receptor beta chains from a single sample sequenced in a study of identical twins. In TCRdb, the 5' RACE reads were re-called with MiXCR into one record per CDR3 protein. The sample carries some 190,000 distinct CDR3 sequences, approximately 15% recorded once. This sample also appeared in a second study, on T cells expressing NK-cell markers.

Sequenced sample: CD8+ T cells sorted from blood. The receptor set was obtained from a woman aged 18-35 years in good health.

The sample holds a few counts of this clonotype. The chain combines TRBV3-1 with TRBJ2-2, with D possibly matching TRBD2 (5 bases). CDR3 size: 14 residues. V lost 5 bases to trimming and J lost 0 bases, with 7 bases between them. The V gene's germline CDR1 is LGHDT and CDR2 YNNKEL (reference sequence). Here the CDR3 DNA reads TGTGCCAGCAGCGGACTTCCGAACACCGGGGAGCTGTTTTTT. It is translated as CASSGLPNTGELFF.

Ten or more counts support this clonotype. The chain employs TRBV10-3 and TRBJ2-3, with D unresolved. Germline CDR1 is ENHRY and CDR2 is SYGVKD. The CDR3 extends over 11 amino acids. Deletions cut 2 bases from V and 4 bases from J, with 1 base between. As DNA, the CDR3 is TGTGCCATCAGTGAGCCAGATACGCAGTATTTT. Its translation is CAISEPDTQYF.

The V call is TRBV12-3 or TRBV12-4, the J call TRBJ2-3; maybe TRBD1 (6 bases). The CDR3 length is 15 residues. The V end lost 5 bases, the J end lost 2 bases, and 14 bases lay between the germline ends. The CDR3 reads CASSAQGSHTDTQYF. In DNA form, the CDR3 reads TGTGCCAGCAGTGCACAGGGTTCACACACAGATACGCAGTATTTT.

This clonotype was picked up a small number of times. V and J are TRBV7-2 and TRBJ2-2; possibly TRBD2 for D (6 bases). Germline V gene sequence: CDR1 SGHTA, CDR2 FQGNSA. The V end lost 6 bases, the J end lost 4 bases, and 21 bases lay between the germline ends. The CDR3 contains 17 residues. The CDR3 coding sequence is TGTGCCAGCAGACCCTACCGCCGGGAGCCGCTCACCGGGGAGCTGTTTTTT. As protein: CASRPYRREPLTGELFF.

In this sample, this clonotype turned up many times. The chain recombines TRBV13 with TRBJ2-6; 10 positions match TRBD1. The CDR3 spans 16 residues. The V and J ends lost 3 bases and 3 bases, in that order; junction bases with no gene match: 2. The germline V gene encodes CDR1 PRHDT and CDR2 FYEKMQ (reference sequence). The CDR3 nucleotides read TGTGCCAGCAGCTTGGGACAGGGGTATGGGGCCAACGTCCTGACTTTC. Translated: CASSLGQGYGANVLTF.

J is TRBJ2-1 and V is TRBV29-1; 8 bases line up with TRBD1. Germline V lookup: CDR1 SQVTM, CDR2 ANQGSEA. With V trimmed by 2 bases and J by 9 bases, 6 bases remained unmatched. CDR3 length: 13 amino acids. The CDR3 bases are TGCAGCGTTGAACTAGGACAGGGATTTGAGCAGTTCTTC. Its translation: CSVELGQGFEQFF.

This clonotype has only a few counts. This rearrangement joins TRBV5-5 to TRBJ2-1; maybe TRBD2 (5 bases). With 6 bases removed from V and 7 bases from J, the gap between germline ends came to 17 bases. Germline assignment: CDR1 SGHKS and CDR2 YYEKEE (reference sequence). The CDR3 totals 14 residues. The CDR3 region is CASTNPYRGNEQFF. CDR3 nucleotide sequence: TGTGCCAGCACCAACCCTTACCGAGGGAATGAGCAGTTCTTC.

This clonotype was seen only a few times. V and J are TRBV12-3 or TRBV12-4 and TRBJ2-1; possible D gene TRBD2, 5 bases. V lost 6 bases and J lost 2, with 8 bases in between. The CDR3 is 13 amino acids. In DNA form, the CDR3 reads TGTGCCAGCAGCGAGGGAACCTACAATGAGCAGTTCTTC. It encodes CASSEGTYNEQFF.

This clonotype has at least ten counts. This rearrangement joins TRBV12-3 or TRBV12-4 to TRBJ2-1; D is unclear. V was shortened by 8 bases and J by 0 bases, with 8 bases between the two germline ends. The CDR3 has 13 residues. The CDR3 reads CASRLSSYNEQFF. The DNA of the CDR3 is TGTGCCAGCCGGTTAAGCTCCTACAATGAGCAGTTCTTC.

This rearrangement joins TRBV27 to TRBJ2-2, with D possibly called TRBD1 or TRBD2 (6 bases each). This CDR3 is 16 amino acids long. Looked up from germline, CDR1 is MNHEY and CDR2 is SMNVEV (reference sequence). V lost 2 bases, J lost 5 bases, and 15 bases lay in between. Here the CDR3 reads CASSLGPGAGTGELFF. CDR3 nucleotides: TGTGCCAGCAGTTTAGGCCCGGGGGCGGGAACCGGGGAGCTGTTTTTT.

A few counts support this clonotype. This chain joins TRBV20-1 and TRBJ2-3; D is possibly TRBD2 (6 bases). V was clipped by 1 base and J by 4 bases, with 18 bases between them. The germline V gene encodes CDR1 DFQATT and CDR2 SNEGSKA (reference sequence). The CDR3 is made up of 16 amino acids. The CDR3: CSARGLELAFADTQYF. CDR3 coding DNA: TGCAGTGCTAGAGGTCTGGAGCTAGCGTTTGCAGATACGCAGTATTTT.

The J gene is TRBJ2-4, the V gene TRBV7-8; 8 positions agree with TRBD2. CDR1 and CDR2 (germline): SGHVS, FQNEAQ. There are 16 residues in the CDR3. The V and J ends lost 4 bases and 0 bases, in that order; junction bases with no gene match: 5. The CDR3 nucleotides are TGTGCCAGCAGCTCCGTAGCGGGAATAGCCAAAAACATTCAGTACTTC. Protein: CASSSVAGIAKNIQYF. The full variable domain, rest sourced from reference TRBV7-8 and TRBJ2-4, is GAGVSQSPRYKVAKRGQDVALRCDPISGHVSLFWYQQALGQGPEFLTYFQNEAQLDKSGLPSDRFFAERPEGSVSTLKIQRTQQEDSAVYLCASSSVAGIAKNIQYFGAGTRLSVL.

The genes are TRBV12-5 and TRBJ2-2; a weak D match, TRBD2 (7 bases). Germline V CDR1 and CDR2: LGHNT, FRNRAP. Deletions cut 1 base from V and 4 bases from J, with 16 bases between. CDR3 size: 17 residues. The CDR3 spells CASGLAGGPAGTGELFF. The CDR3 DNA reads as TGTGCTAGTGGTTTGGCGGGGGGCCCGGCTGGCACCGGGGAGCTGTTTTTT.